Below are 27 T cell receptor beta chains sequenced from a single sample in a study of blood T cell repertoires in COVID-19. Here immunoSEQ multiplex PCR was the method, and the copy in TCRdb shows in-frame clones only, minus some. The profile shows about 190,000 clones, around 86% of them singletons. Sequencing was carried out using peripheral blood. The receptors were gathered from a woman aged 35 to 49 with acute or convalescent COVID-19.

The chain joins TRBV29-1 to TRBJ2-3, with D maybe TRBD1 (5 bases). The CDR3 contains 14 residues. The germline CDR1 and CDR2 sequences are SQVTM and ANQGSEA. V was shortened by 5 bases and J by 3 bases, with 15 bases between the two germline ends. CDR3 residues: CSVRKGIGTDTQYF. The DNA of the CDR3 is TGCAGCGTTCGGAAGGGGATTGGGACAGATACGCAGTATTTT.

Ten or more counts support this clone. This sequence joins TRBV5-4 and TRBJ2-3; 9 nucleotides align to TRBD2. V shed 4 bases and J 1 base; nucleotides not matched to a gene: 7. Per the germline V gene, CDR1 is SGHNT and CDR2 is YYREEE (reference sequence). CDR3 length: 16 residues. This CDR3 is CASSPGTSRRTDTQYF. The CDR3 nucleotides read TGTGCCAGCAGCCCGGGGACTAGCCGACGCACAGATACGCAGTATTTT.

The chain uses TRBV27 and TRBJ2-7, with D possibly TRBD1 on 6 matching bases. The CDR3 totals 14 residues. CDR1 is MNHEY and CDR2 is SMNVEV in the germline V gene (reference sequence). Trimming removed 1 base from V and 3 bases from J, with 10 bases in between. CDR3 DNA: TGTGCCAGCAGTTTATTCGGCAGGGGCTACGAGCAGTACTTC. It specifies CASSLFGRGYEQYF.

V usage is TRBV6-4 and J usage is TRBJ2-6; no clear D gene. Trimming removed 4 bases at V and 0 bases at J, with 13 bases between. The CDR3 extends over 17 amino acids. Germline V gene data show CDR1 as MRHNA and CDR2 as SNTAGT. This chain's CDR3 is CASSVNSPLSGANVLTF. As DNA, the CDR3 is TGTGCCAGCAGTGTTAACAGCCCGCTCTCTGGGGCCAACGTCCTGACTTTC.

The J gene is TRBJ1-2, the V gene TRBV6-6; maybe TRBD1 (5 bases). The CDR3 is made up of 14 amino acids. Per germline, CDR1 MNHNY and CDR2 SVGAGI (reference sequence). The V and J ends lost 0 bases and 5 bases respectively, with 10 bases between them. CDR3 nucleotide sequence: TGTGCCAGCAGTTACTCCACCGGGGGGTATGGCTACACCTTC. This translates into CASSYSTGGYGYTF.

The V gene is TRBV5-1, the J gene TRBJ2-2; a weak D match, TRBD1 (5 bases). The V and J ends lost 4 bases and 6 bases respectively, with 10 bases between them. The CDR3 is 13 residues long. In germline, CDR1 is SGHRS, CDR2 YFSETQ. CDR3 region: CASSPQGAGELFF. In DNA, the CDR3 is TGCGCCAGCAGCCCCCAGGGTGCCGGGGAGCTGTTTTTT.

The CDR3 is CASSNTGGNQPQHF. The CDR3 DNA reads as TGTGCCAGCTCAAATACAGGGGGCAATCAGCCCCAGCATTTT. The chain couples TRBV18 to TRBJ1-5, with TRBD1 matching 7 bases. Germline trimming cut 5 bases from V and 2 bases from J; bases unmatched to any gene: 3. The CDR3 is 14 amino acids. Germline loops: CDR1 KGHSH, CDR2 LQKENI.

V is TRBV19 and J is TRBJ1-1, with D possibly being TRBD1 (5 bases). The germline CDR1 and CDR2 sequences are LNHDA and SQIVND (reference sequence). V shed 8 bases and J shed 4 bases, with 17 bases lying between them. The CDR3 length is 14 residues. CDR3: CASREGFGSTEAFF. CDR3 DNA: TGTGCCAGTCGGGAGGGGTTCGGGAGCACTGAAGCTTTCTTT.

V gene TRBV7-8 combines with J gene TRBJ2-1; D perhaps matches TRBD2 (5 bases). In germline, CDR1 is SGHVS, CDR2 FQNEAQ. This CDR3 has 13 residues. Trimming left V 7 bases short and J 0 bases short, with 7 bases between. DNA for the CDR3: TGTGCCAGCAAAGGGAGCTCCTACAATGAGCAGTTCTTC. This encodes CASKGSSYNEQFF.

The J gene is TRBJ2-5, the V gene TRBV2; tentative D call: TRBD1 (6 bases). CDR3 length: 17 amino acids. Trimming removed 3 bases from V and 5 bases from J, with 22 bases in between. Germline values: CDR1 SNHLY, CDR2 FYNNEI. The CDR3 spells CASSDVRDTRYLETQYF. The CDR3 coding sequence is TGTGCCAGCAGTGACGTTAGGGACACGCGTTATCTGGAGACCCAGTACTTC.

J is TRBJ2-2 and V is TRBV28, with TRBD2 matching 9 bases. CDR3 size: 15 residues. V was clipped by 5 bases and J by 4 bases; unmatched bases: 5. Germline CDR1 MDHEN, CDR2 SYDVKM. CDR3 nucleotide sequence: TGTGCCAGCAGTAGCGGGAGGCAGAGCACCGGGGAGCTGTTTTTT. This encodes CASSSGRQSTGELFF.

The chain has TRBV2 and TRBJ1-1; 7 bases line up with TRBD1. Germline CDR1 and CDR2: SNHLY and FYNNEI. This CDR3 is built from 14 residues. After removal of 5 bases from V and 4 bases from J, the junction contained 7 bases not matched to a gene. CDR3: CASSLTGRSTEAFF. Written as DNA, the CDR3 is TGTGCCAGCAGTCTGACAGGGCGAAGCACTGAAGCTTTCTTT.

J is TRBJ2-1 and V is TRBV5-5; 8 bases match TRBD2. Germline CDR1 and CDR2: SGHKS and YYEKEE (reference sequence). Unmatched junction bases numbered 9, after V lost 1 base and J lost 3 bases. The CDR3 is made up of 17 amino acids. The DNA of the CDR3 is TGTGCCAGCAGCTTGCGATGGCTAGCGGGTAACTACAATGAGCAGTTCTTC. It yields the protein CASSLRWLAGNYNEQFF.

The rearrangement uses TRBV12-2 and TRBJ2-7; the tabulated D call, TRBD1, remains unverified against the DNA. TRBV12-2 represents a pseudogene. The CDR3 contains 14 residues. The CDR3 DNA is TGTGCAAGTCGCCCGCCGGGACACCAATACGAGCAGTACTTC. Amino acids: CASRPPGHQYEQYF.

The chain carries TRBV24-1 and TRBJ2-5; no reliable D call. In germline, CDR1 is KGHDR, CDR2 SFDVKD. Trimming stripped 4 bases from V and 2 bases from J, with 7 bases between. The CDR3 consists of 13 residues. CDR3 in amino acids: CATSEVAQETQYF. CDR3 bases: TGTGCCACCAGTGAGGTGGCTCAAGAGACCCAGTACTTC.

This clone was seen just once. The V gene is TRBV7-6, the J gene TRBJ2-3, with 8 nucleotides matching TRBD2. The CDR3 totals 16 residues. The ends lost 4 bases at V and 6 bases at J; junction bases unmatched: 12. From germline, CDR1 is SGHVS and CDR2 FNYEAQ. The CDR3 DNA reads as TGTGCCAGCAGCTCTCAAAGTAGCGGGAATCTGGATACGCAGTATTTT. This gives the protein CASSSQSSGNLDTQYF.

CDR3 nucleotides: TGTGCCAGCAGCTTAGGAGGGGACAGGAGGGTTCAGCCCCAGCATTTT. This translates into CASSLGGDRRVQPQHF. This chain links TRBV7-6 with TRBJ1-5; 8 bases map to TRBD1. The CDR3 loop spans 16 amino acids. The germline CDR1 and CDR2 sequences are SGHVS and FNYEAQ. Unmatched junction bases numbered 8, after V lost 1 base and J lost 6 bases.

The gene calls are TRBV29-1 and TRBJ1-1; D is unclear. Deletions cut 3 bases from V and 4 bases from J, with 12 bases between. CDR1 is SQVTM and CDR2 is ANQGSEA in the germline V gene. This CDR3 is built from 13 residues. CDR3 sequence (DNA): TGCAGCGTTGAGGGCGTTTGGGCCACTGAAGCTTTCTTT. Amino acid sequence: CSVEGVWATEAFF.

This sequence joins TRBV28 and TRBJ1-2; the D gene is possibly TRBD1 (5 bases). The CDR3 runs to 16 residues. Per germline, CDR1 MDHEN and CDR2 SYDVKM. V lost 6 bases, J lost 4 bases, and 21 bases lay in between. This CDR3 is CASSHPQARDSYGYTF. CDR3 DNA: TGTGCCAGCAGCCATCCACAGGCCCGCGACAGCTATGGCTACACCTTC.

The chain employs TRBV6-6 and TRBJ1-5; D is perhaps TRBD1 (6 bases). The germline V gene encodes CDR1 MNHNY and CDR2 SVGAGI (reference sequence). V was clipped by 5 bases and J by 3 bases, with 17 bases between them. This CDR3 is 16 amino acids long. The CDR3 bases are TGTGCCAGCAGTGCCCCCCAACAGGGCCCCAATCAGCCCCAGCATTTT. Its translation: CASSAPQQGPNQPQHF.

J is TRBJ2-5 and V is TRBV5-1, with 14 bases fitting TRBD2. The CDR3 is 16 residues long. Germline V gene sequence: CDR1 SGHRS, CDR2 YFSETQ. The trim removed 2 bases at V and 5 bases at J, leaving 5 bases unmatched. CDR3 loop: CASSLGLAGGRETQYF. The CDR3 DNA follows: TGCGCCAGCAGCTTAGGACTAGCGGGGGGCAGGGAGACCCAGTACTTC.

The chain couples TRBV5-1 to TRBJ1-3; D not certain. There are 16 residues in the CDR3. The germline V gene encodes CDR1 SGHRS and CDR2 YFSETQ. Trimming left V 0 bases short and J 4 bases short, with 14 bases between. The CDR3 DNA sequence: TGCGCCAGCAGCTTGGCCCCCATATCGGTCGGAAACACCATATATTTT. Its translation: CASSLAPISVGNTIYF.

The DNA of the CDR3 is TGTGCCTGGAGTTCAGGGACTAGCGGGAGGGCCCAGTACTTC. It codes for CAWSSGTSGRAQYF. The V gene is TRBV30, the J gene TRBJ2-5; 16 bases map to TRBD2. CDR1 is GTSNPN, CDR2 SVGIG, per germline (reference sequence). The CDR3 length is 14 residues. The J segment lost 9 bases and the V segment lost 2 bases, leaving 3 bases of the junction unmatched.

The chain joins TRBV4-1 to TRBJ1-4; no definite D call. The CDR3 has 16 amino acids. Germline-derived CDR1 and CDR2 are MGHRA and YSYEKL. Trimming removed 5 bases from V and 3 bases from J, with 16 bases in between. Here the CDR3 reads CASSSTGSRANEKLFF. CDR3 sequence (DNA): TGCGCCAGCAGCTCGACGGGGAGTAGGGCTAATGAAAAACTGTTTTTT.

The CDR3 sequence: CASSVQGFGYTF. As DNA, the CDR3 is TGTGCCAGCAGTGTACAGGGATTTGGCTACACCTTC. This chain joins TRBV9 and TRBJ1-2, with D possibly being TRBD1 (6 bases). Trimming removed 5 bases at V and 7 bases at J, with 12 bases between. The CDR3 sequence is 12 residues long. CDR1 and CDR2 (germline): SGDLS, YYNGEE.

The chain carries TRBV6-5 and TRBJ2-3; tentative D call: TRBD2 (5 bases). Germline V gene sequence: CDR1 MNHEY, CDR2 SVGAGI. Trimming removed 5 bases from V and 7 bases from J, with 10 bases in between. The CDR3 runs 12 residues. The CDR3 nucleotides read TGTGCCAGCAGTCTTGGACTCAATACGCAGTATTTT. Its translation is CASSLGLNTQYF.

The chain joins TRBV6-5 to TRBJ1-2; D perhaps matches TRBD1 (6 bases). The V and J ends lost 0 bases and 4 bases respectively, with 12 bases between them. Germline CDR1 and CDR2: MNHEY and SVGAGI. The CDR3 has 15 amino acids. This chain's CDR3 is CASSYSTGDSYGYTF. CDR3 coding DNA: TGTGCCAGCAGTTACTCGACAGGCGATTCCTATGGCTACACCTTC.